This TCR beta chain was profiled in a study of blood T cell repertoires in COVID-19. TCRdb keeps only in-frame clones here, not all; method: immunoSEQ multiplex PCR. The table has some 190,000 clones, roughly nine tenths seen once. CDR1 is SGDLS and CDR2 is YYNGEE in the germline V gene. Trimming removed 4 bases from V and 2 bases from J, with 16 bases in between. The CDR3 is 15 amino acids. The genes are TRBV9 and TRBJ2-7, with D possibly matching TRBD2 (6 bases). The sequencing input was peripheral blood. The TCR sequence derives from a man aged 25-45 years with acute or convalescent COVID-19. DNA for the CDR3: TGTGCCAGCAGCCCATCCCCCGGGGGAACCTACGAGCAGTACTTC. Amino acid sequence: CASSPSPGGTYEQYF.